Described below is a single TCR beta chain sequence and its context. The record originates from a study of blood T cell repertoires in COVID-19. Study in general: Researchers got acute and convalescent COVID-19 samples from the United States, Italy and Spain. T cells, B-cell-depleted T cells, or PBMCs provided the cDNA or gDNA that served as material.

The authors' processing: The authors estimated nucleated cell counts from reference gene primer amplification. Measured with immunoSEQ multiplex PCR; TCRdb has only the in-frame clones, and not every one. D and trimming come from the DNA, and the V and J calls and clone size come from that table. The sample lists a few hundred thousand clones; 80% were seen once. The participants were between about 18 and 90 years old and came from under 25 US areas. This TCR was recovered from a man aged 25-40 years with acute COVID-19. Source material: PBMCs or T cells enriched from blood (not recorded which).

The CDR3 nucleotides are TGTGCCAGCAGCCGACTAGCGGGGCAGTCCCAGTACTTC. It codes for CASSRLAGQSQYF. The gene calls are TRBV12-3 or TRBV12-4 and TRBJ2-5, with 11 bases aligning to TRBD2. Trimming at V came to 6 bases and at J to 9 bases, leaving 6 bases not matched to a gene. The CDR3 is made up of 13 amino acids.